The next 18 T cell receptor beta chains were all read from a single sample in a study of T cells expressing NK-cell markers. TCRdb reanalyzed the 5' RACE reads, giving one entry per CDR3 protein sequence and no DNA. The listing contains about 120,000 distinct CDR3 sequences. Sequenced material: blood T cells: a sorted CD56 or NKG2C T cell subset, CD4+ or CD8+ T cells, or bulk PBMC T cells (not recorded which). Every receptor here comes from a woman between 18 and 75 years old in good health.

The V and J genes are TRBV7-9 and TRBJ1-2. This CDR3 contains 15 residues. Per the germline V gene, CDR1 is SEHNR and CDR2 is FQNEAQ (reference sequence). CDR3 amino acids: CASSLVTTLEYGYTF.

The gene calls are TRBV7-9 and TRBJ2-1. Per the germline V gene, CDR1 is SEHNR and CDR2 is FQNEAQ (reference sequence). This CDR3 comprises 17 residues. CDR3 region: CASSGEKTESSYNEQFF.

The rearrangement uses TRBV14 and TRBJ1-2; TCRdb's D call, TRBD1, is unchecked because there is no DNA. The germline gives CDR1 SGHDN, CDR2 FVKESK. This CDR3 has 14 residues. The CDR3 here is CASSLTTGRYGYTF.

J is TRBJ2-1 and V is TRBV20-1. CDR3 size: 15 residues. In germline, CDR1 is DFQATT, CDR2 SNEGSKA (reference sequence). CDR3 region: CSARPTGGPYNEQFF.

The genes are TRBV5-4 and TRBJ2-1; TCRdb gives TRBD1 as the D gene, but with no DNA this cannot be confirmed. Germline V gene data show CDR1 as SGHNT and CDR2 as YYREEE (reference sequence). This CDR3 region has 15 residues. This chain's CDR3 is CASSPGRGGGYEQFF.

The V call is TRBV28, the J call TRBJ2-1; checking the TCRdb D call of TRBD1 is not possible without DNA. The germline V gene encodes CDR1 MDHEN and CDR2 SYDVKM. The CDR3 length is 12 residues. CDR3 amino acids: CASSWGGKEQFF.

V is TRBV9 and J is TRBJ1-1. This CDR3 is 16 amino acids long. CDR1 is SGDLS, CDR2 YYNGEE, per germline. The CDR3: CASSVEGGLHVEEAFF.

This chain uses TRBV4-3 with TRBJ2-3. Germline CDR1 and CDR2: LGHNA and YSLEER. This CDR3 is 12 amino acids long. Here the CDR3 reads CASSQEGNTQYF.

The gene calls are TRBV7-3 and TRBJ2-1. Germline V gives CDR1 SGHTA, CDR2 FQGTGA. This CDR3 is 12 amino acids long. CDR3 loop: CASSLGNDEQFF.

The rearrangement uses TRBV7-8 and TRBJ2-1; TCRdb names TRBD2, which stays unverified in the absence of DNA. This CDR3 has 14 residues. Germline V gene sequence: CDR1 SGHVS, CDR2 FQNEAQ. The chain's CDR3 is CASSPVPEYNEQFF.

The rearrangement joins TRBV29-1 to TRBJ2-5; TCRdb reports TRBD2, a call that lacks DNA to check it against. In germline, CDR1 is SQVTM, CDR2 ANQGSEA. The CDR3 is made up of 15 amino acids. CDR3 sequence: CSVEGSLAAQETQYF.

The V and J genes are TRBV10-3 and TRBJ2-5; TCRdb selects TRBD2, and the lack of DNA leaves this call unchecked. Germline V gives CDR1 ENHRY, CDR2 SYGVKD. This CDR3 comprises 17 residues. The CDR3 loop reads CAISESARLAGQETQYF.

This chain links TRBV12-3 or TRBV12-4 with TRBJ2-7; the TCRdb D gene call, TRBD1, has no DNA to confirm it. The CDR3 is 14 residues long. This chain's CDR3 is CASSGVASGYEQYF.

The genes are TRBV29-1 and TRBJ2-7; TCRdb lists TRBD1, though no DNA is available to test this call. Looked up from germline, CDR1 is SQVTM and CDR2 is ANQGSEA. The CDR3 has 13 amino acids. This CDR3 reads CSVEGDRAYEQYF.

The chain has TRBV9 and TRBJ2-5; the TRBD1 assignment by TCRdb is unverifiable without DNA. The CDR3 covers 15 residues. From germline, CDR1 is SGDLS and CDR2 YYNGEE. CDR3 in amino acids: CASSDLTGGRETQYF.

The rearrangement links TRBV20-1 to TRBJ1-4. CDR3 length equals 11 residues. Germline CDR1 reads DFQATT; CDR2 reads SNEGSKA (reference sequence). CDR3 in amino acids: CSAPVGEKLFF.

The V gene is TRBV9, the J gene TRBJ2-7; TCRdb picks TRBD1, but there is no DNA to check that call. The CDR3 loop spans 14 amino acids. In germline, CDR1 is SGDLS, CDR2 YYNGEE. CDR3 protein: CASSDGQASYEQYF. Complete variable domain (other parts from reference TRBV9 and TRBJ2-7): DSGVTQTPKHLITATGQRVTLRCSPRSGDLSVYWYQQSLDQGLQFLIQYYNGEERAKGNILERFSAQQFPDLHSELNLSSLELGDSALYFCASSDGQASYEQYFGPGTRLTVT.

This rearrangement joins TRBV9 to TRBJ2-7; there is no DNA to check the TCRdb D call of TRBD1. CDR1 and CDR2 from the germline V gene are SGDLS and YYNGEE. This CDR3 is 16 amino acids long. The CDR3 spells CASSVSSGRGTVEQYF.